The 22 T cell receptor beta chains in this list originate from one sample, sequenced in a study of blood T cell repertoires in COVID-19. Only in-frame clones appear in the TCRdb table, and some are missing; sequencing was by immunoSEQ multiplex PCR. The table includes approximately 15,000 clones, 65% to 85% detected once. Material: peripheral blood. Receptors originate from a human donor in a cohort sampled during active COVID-19.

V and J are TRBV7-2 and TRBJ2-6; D gene uncertain. The V gene lost 3 bases and the J gene lost 3 bases, with 6 bases spanning the gap. Germline CDR1 reads SGHTA; CDR2 reads FQGNSA. The CDR3 has 14 residues. The chain's CDR3 is CASSFDFGANVLTF. Here the CDR3 DNA reads TGTGCCAGCAGCTTTGACTTTGGGGCCAACGTCCTGACTTTC.

The chain combines TRBV28 with TRBJ1-4; 8 positions agree with TRBD1. CDR3 size: 16 residues. From germline, CDR1 is MDHEN and CDR2 SYDVKM. The ends lost 6 bases at V and 8 bases at J; junction bases unmatched: 14. CDR3 bases: TGTGCCAGCAGCCCCCCCGGCGGGACAGGAAGGGAAAAACTGTTTTTT. Translation gives CASSPPGGTGREKLFF. Drawing the rest from reference TRBV28 and TRBJ1-4, the complete variable domain is DVKVTQSSRYLVKRTGEKVFLECVQDMDHENMFWYRQDPGLGLRLIYFSYDVKMKEKGDIPEGYSVSREKKERFSLILESASTNQTSMYLCASSPPGGTGREKLFFGSGTQLSVL.

This rearrangement joins TRBV7-9 to TRBJ1-1; TRBD1 matches at 7 bases. The CDR3 extends over 18 amino acids. V dropped 2 bases and J dropped 0; count of bases not matched to a gene: 12. CDR1 SEHNR and CDR2 FQNEAQ come from the germline V gene (reference sequence). The chain's CDR3 is CASSLTGESTGMNTEAFF. The CDR3 DNA is TGTGCCAGCAGCTTAACAGGGGAGAGCACCGGAATGAACACTGAAGCTTTCTTT.

The chain couples TRBV7-8 to TRBJ1-5; TRBD1 is a possible D gene (6 bases). Germline CDR1 is SGHVS and CDR2 is FQNEAQ. This CDR3 region has 13 residues. V gave up 4 bases and J gave up 4 bases, with 8 bases separating them. The CDR3 DNA reads as TGTGCCAGCAGCTCGGACAGAAATCAGCCCCAGCATTTT. Protein sequence: CASSSDRNQPQHF.

This chain connects TRBV6-1 to TRBJ2-3, with TRBD2 identical over 7 bases. V gave up 4 bases and J gave up 0 bases; unmatched junction bases: 7. This CDR3 has 16 amino acids. Germline values: CDR1 MNHNS, CDR2 SASEGT. CDR3 region: CASSVTVGGSTDTQYF. DNA of the CDR3: TGTGCCAGCAGTGTTACCGTGGGAGGGAGCACAGATACGCAGTATTTT.

CDR3 protein: CASSLSGQGINEQYF. Written as DNA, the CDR3 is TGTGCCAGCAGTTTATCGGGACAGGGGATCAACGAGCAGTACTTC. V usage is TRBV28 and J usage is TRBJ2-7, with 10 bases that match TRBD1. CDR1 is MDHEN and CDR2 is SYDVKM in the germline V gene. The CDR3 spans 15 residues. V trimming: 1 base; J trimming: 5 bases; junction bases outside the gene matches: 5.

The CDR3 bases are TGTGCCACCAGTCGGACTGGGGAAGAGACCCAGTACTTC. Residues: CATSRTGEETQYF. The V call is TRBV15, the J call TRBJ2-5; maybe TRBD2 (5 bases). CDR3 length: 13 residues. CDR1 and CDR2 from the germline V gene are LNHNV and YYDKDF (reference sequence). The ends were cut back, 6 bases at V and 3 bases at J, with 11 bases in the middle. Full variable domain (rest looked up from reference TRBV15 and TRBJ2-5): DAMVIQNPRYQVTQFGKPVTLSCSQTLNHNVMYWYQQKSSQAPKLLFHYYDKDFNNEADTPDNFQSRRPNTSFCFLDIRSPGLGDTAMYLCATSRTGEETQYFGPGTRLLVL.

This clone was observed a handful of times. The chain uses TRBV10-3 and TRBJ2-5; D remains ambiguous. The CDR3 consists of 15 residues. Trimming cost V 0 bases and J 5 bases, with 13 bases left between them. The germline V gene encodes CDR1 ENHRY and CDR2 SYGVKD. The CDR3 sequence is CAISESVAAVETQYF. The CDR3 DNA is TGTGCCATCAGTGAGTCGGTGGCGGCGGTGGAGACCCAGTACTTC.

The chain has TRBV4-1 and TRBJ2-5; 8 bases map to TRBD2. The CDR3 is 15 residues long. The ends lost 7 bases at V and 4 bases at J; junction bases unmatched: 11. Germline V gives CDR1 MGHRA, CDR2 YSYEKL. The CDR3: CASTPSGGLVETQYF. The DNA of the CDR3 is TGCGCCAGCACCCCCAGCGGGGGTTTGGTAGAGACCCAGTACTTC.

This chain joins TRBV6-2 or TRBV6-3 and TRBJ2-2; 10 bases match TRBD2. J was trimmed by 3 bases and V by 0 bases; bases with no gene match: 7. Germline assignment: CDR1 MNHEY and CDR2 SVGEGT. CDR3 size: 18 residues. In nucleotides, the CDR3 is TGTGCCAGCAGTTACTCGAGCGGGAGGGCCGTAGACACCGGGGAGCTGTTTTTT. Protein: CASSYSSGRAVDTGELFF.

The rearrangement joins TRBV5-4 to TRBJ2-3; perhaps TRBD1 as D (6 bases). CDR1 SGHNT and CDR2 YYREEE come from the germline V gene (reference sequence). The CDR3 is 14 amino acids. Between the trimmed V and J ends, which lost 2 bases and 2 bases, there was a span of 9 bases. In nucleotides, the CDR3 is TGTGCCAGCAGCTTTGGACAGATCACAGATACGCAGTATTTT. It yields the protein CASSFGQITDTQYF. Full variable domain (rest looked up from reference TRBV5-4 and TRBJ2-3): ETGVTQSPTHLIKTRGQQVTLRCSSQSGHNTVSWYQQALGQGPQFIFQYYREEENGRGNFPPRFSGLQFPNYSSELNVNALELDDSALYLCASSFGQITDTQYFGPGTRLTVL.

The table lists this clone with a few counts. For the CDR3, the DNA is TGCGCCAGTCGCCTTGAACTAAGCTCCTACGAGCAGTACTTC. This codes for CASRLELSSYEQYF. The chain combines TRBV5-1 with TRBJ2-7; D call uncertain. Germline V lookup: CDR1 SGHRS, CDR2 YFSETQ. The CDR3 contains 14 residues. Trimming cost V 8 bases and J 0 bases, with 15 bases left between them.

The chain joins TRBV11-2 to TRBJ2-3, with TRBD1 identical over 7 bases. J was trimmed by 2 bases and V by 7 bases; bases with no gene match: 15. The CDR3 is made up of 17 amino acids. CDR1 is SGHAT, CDR2 FQNNGV, per germline. The chain's CDR3 is CASTQPLQDRPTDTQYF. CDR3 nucleotides: TGTGCCAGCACCCAACCTCTGCAGGACAGGCCCACAGATACGCAGTATTTT.

The chain couples TRBV2 to TRBJ1-5, with a tentative D call TRBD1 (6 bases). V gave up 3 bases and J gave up 1 base, with 10 bases separating them. This CDR3 contains 15 residues. Germline V gene data show CDR1 as SNHLY and CDR2 as FYNNEI. The CDR3, as DNA: TGTGCCAGCAGTGAGGGGACAATCAGCAATCAGCCCCAGCATTTT. This encodes CASSEGTISNQPQHF.

The chain has TRBV18 and TRBJ2-3; 9 bases are shared with TRBD1. Trimming removed 0 bases from V and 4 bases from J; junction bases left unmatched: 5. Germline V gives CDR1 KGHSH, CDR2 LQKENI. The CDR3 length is 16 residues. CDR3 nucleotides: TGTGCCAGCTCACCACCGATGACAGGGGGGCCAGATACGCAGTATTTT. Translating it yields CASSPPMTGGPDTQYF.

CDR3 residues: CASRFASSYEQYF. The CDR3 coding sequence is TGTGCCAGCAGATTCGCCAGCTCCTACGAGCAGTACTTC. The rearrangement links TRBV5-4 to TRBJ2-7; D remains unclear. V lost 5 bases, J lost 0 bases, and 9 bases lay in between. The CDR3 sequence is 13 residues long. Germline loops: CDR1 SGHNT, CDR2 YYREEE (reference sequence).

V gene TRBV11-1 combines with J gene TRBJ1-4, with D possibly matching TRBD1 (6 bases). The CDR3 consists of 16 residues. Deletions cut 4 bases from V and 0 bases from J, with 12 bases between. Germline CDR1 reads SGHAT; CDR2 reads FQDESV (reference sequence). The CDR3 DNA is TGTGCCAGCAGCTCAGGACGGACAGCAACTAATGAAAAACTGTTTTTT. This gives the protein CASSSGRTATNEKLFF.

This clone was observed once. The rearrangement joins TRBV7-8 to TRBJ2-1, with TRBD2 identical over 9 bases. The CDR3 sequence is 16 residues long. CDR1 SGHVS and CDR2 FQNEAQ come from the germline V gene. V lost 11 bases and J lost 1; bases outside the gene matches: 12. CDR3 region: CASSGAGDSSYNEQFF. The CDR3 DNA follows: TGTGCCTCTAGCGGGGCGGGGGATAGTTCCTACAATGAGCAGTTCTTC.

The chain recombines TRBV7-8 with TRBJ2-5, with 7 bases matching TRBD2. CDR1 and CDR2 (germline): SGHVS, FQNEAQ. CDR3 size: 13 residues. Trimming at V came to 7 bases and at J to 2 bases, leaving 4 bases not matched to a gene. CDR3 sequence: CASNPGGQETQYF. DNA for the CDR3: TGTGCCAGCAATCCGGGGGGTCAAGAGACCCAGTACTTC.

V is TRBV6-5 and J is TRBJ1-1; D is uncertain. Germline assignment: CDR1 MNHEY and CDR2 SVGAGI. The CDR3 length is 14 residues. Deletions cut 2 bases from V and 6 bases from J, with 13 bases between. This chain's CDR3 is CASSYAFSTAEAFF. The CDR3 nucleotides are TGTGCCAGCAGTTACGCCTTCTCAACGGCTGAAGCTTTCTTT.

This clone has just a few counts. The chain joins TRBV27 to TRBJ2-2; D unresolved. The CDR3 contains 14 residues. CDR1 MNHEY and CDR2 SMNVEV come from the germline V gene (reference sequence). V lost 5 bases to trimming and J lost 0 bases, with 7 bases between them. CDR3 bases: TGTGCCAGCAGTATCTCTTCGAACACCGGGGAGCTGTTTTTT. Amino acid sequence: CASSISSNTGELFF.

The gene calls are TRBV30 and TRBJ2-7; D may be TRBD1 (6 bases). V was trimmed by 5 bases and J by 8 bases, leaving 16 bases between them. The germline CDR1 and CDR2 sequences are GTSNPN and SVGIG (reference sequence). CDR3 length equals 12 residues. CDR3 amino acids: CAWGSTGNQQYF. The CDR3 DNA sequence: TGTGCCTGGGGTTCTACAGGGAATCAGCAGTACTTC.